The 21 T cell receptor beta chains listed next were all sequenced from one sample in a study of T cell responses to AZD1222 COVID-19 vaccine. Data came from immunoSEQ multiplex PCR; TCRdb stores just in-frame clones and leaves some out. In the table there are 150,000 to 200,000 clones, approximately 90% of which are singletons. This specimen consisted of peripheral blood, obtained on day 0 of AZD1222 vaccination. These receptors originate from an adult in good health.

V and J are TRBV6-5 and TRBJ1-2; tentatively, D is TRBD1 (6 bases). V lost 7 bases and J 4 bases, leaving 16 bases between the germline ends. This CDR3 region has 14 residues. CDR1 and CDR2 (germline): MNHEY, SVGAGI. CDR3 nucleotide sequence: TGTGCCAGCAAACCCCCGGGAGGGGGCTATGGCTACACCTTC. Amino acids: CASKPPGGGYGYTF.

The rearrangement joins TRBV29-1 to TRBJ2-2; D is uncertain. The CDR3 has 15 residues. Trimming took off 0 bases at V and 1 base at J, with 9 bases between the two ends. Germline V lookup: CDR1 SQVTM, CDR2 ANQGSEA. The CDR3 DNA is TGCAGCGTTGAAGATGGCGGCGGGAACACCGGGGAGCTGTTTTTT. It encodes CSVEDGGGNTGELFF.

V and J are TRBV3-1 (or the pseudogene TRBV3-2) and TRBJ2-7, with D unclear. The length of the CDR3 is 12 residues. V dropped 1 base and J dropped 3 bases, with 4 bases sitting between them. Germline loops: CDR1 LGHDT, CDR2 YNNKEL (reference sequence). CDR3: CASSQALYEQYF. CDR3 DNA sequence: TGTGCCAGCAGCCAAGCCCTCTACGAGCAGTACTTC.

The chain has TRBV10-3 and TRBJ1-1; possible D gene TRBD1, 5 bases. The V gene lost 6 bases and the J gene lost 2 bases, with 10 bases spanning the gap. Germline CDR1 is ENHRY and CDR2 is SYGVKD. The CDR3 spans 13 residues. This CDR3 reads CAIRQGPNTEAFF. Written as DNA, the CDR3 is TGTGCCATCAGGCAGGGTCCAAACACTGAAGCTTTCTTT.

The V and J genes are TRBV30 and TRBJ1-5; the D gene is possibly TRBD1 (6 bases). Looked up from germline, CDR1 is GTSNPN and CDR2 is SVGIG (reference sequence). The V and J ends lost 2 bases and 4 bases respectively, with 18 bases between them. The CDR3 runs 16 residues. The CDR3 DNA reads TGTGCCTGGAGTCTAGGCACAGGGCGTACTAATCAGCCCCAGCATTTT. Translating gives CAWSLGTGRTNQPQHF.

The chain is built from TRBV6-4 and TRBJ1-3, with D possibly matching TRBD1 (5 bases). Trimming shortened V by 6 bases and J by 2 bases, and 11 bases separated the two germline ends. Looked up from germline, CDR1 is MRHNA and CDR2 is SNTAGT. The CDR3 contains 14 residues. The CDR3 here is CASRPARAGNTIYF. In DNA, the CDR3 is TGTGCCAGCAGGCCCGCCAGGGCTGGAAACACCATATATTTT.

The chain joins TRBV18 to TRBJ1-1; D is ambiguous. Germline loops: CDR1 KGHSH, CDR2 LQKENI. The CDR3 has 15 amino acids. Trimming left V 1 base short and J 2 bases short, with 11 bases between. In DNA, the CDR3 is TGTGCCAGCTCACCACAATCAACGGATAACACTGAAGCTTTCTTT. Its protein product is CASSPQSTDNTEAFF.

CDR3 bases: TGTGCCAGCAGCAGACAGGGAAGCTCCTACAATGAGCAGTTCTTC. Its translation is CASSRQGSSYNEQFF. The chain uses TRBV6-5 and TRBJ2-1, with 7 bases identical to TRBD1. The germline CDR1 and CDR2 sequences are MNHEY and SVGAGI. V lost 6 bases and J lost 0; bases outside the gene matches: 5. The CDR3 runs to 15 residues.

The chain carries TRBV6-4 and TRBJ2-1; 9 bases align to TRBD2. CDR1 MRHNA and CDR2 SNTAGT come from the germline V gene. The CDR3 runs to 15 residues. The V segment lost 4 bases and the J segment 9 bases; nucleotides outside the gene matches: 10. CDR3 in DNA: TGTGCCAGCAGTGGCGGGGGGGACCCCTTCGGTGAGCAGTTCTTC. It specifies CASSGGGDPFGEQFF.

The chain carries TRBV12-5 and TRBJ1-5; no clear D gene. CDR1 and CDR2 from the germline V gene are LGHNT and FRNRAP. The CDR3 is 13 amino acids. Trimming removed 1 base from V and 7 bases from J, with 8 bases in between. The CDR3 DNA sequence: TGTGCTAGTGGTTTGGACTGGGCCCAGCCCCAGCATTTT. It encodes CASGLDWAQPQHF. Supplemented by reference TRBV12-5 and TRBJ1-5, the full variable domain reads DARVTQTPRHKVTEMGQEVTMRCQPILGHNTVFWYRQTMMQGLELLAYFRNRAPLDDSGMPKDRFSAEMPDATLATLKIQPSEPRDSAVYFCASGLDWAQPQHFGDGTRLSIL.

The chain uses TRBV18 and TRBJ1-4; no firm D call. CDR1 is KGHSH, CDR2 LQKENI, per germline. The germline V and J ends were trimmed by 6 bases and 0 bases, with 14 bases remaining between them. This CDR3 has 16 amino acids. CDR3 bases: TGTGCCAGCTCGCCGGTTCTGAGTACAACTAATGAAAAACTGTTTTTT. This encodes CASSPVLSTTNEKLFF.

This clone was detected a few times. The gene calls are TRBV6-9 and TRBJ1-2, with 7 bases fitting TRBD1. Germline lookup yields CDR1 MNHGY and CDR2 SVAAGI. CDR3 length: 14 amino acids. Unmatched junction bases numbered 9, after V lost 8 bases and J lost 3 bases. CDR3 coding DNA: TGTGCCAGCCCCGGGGAGGGGGCAGACTATGGCTACACCTTC. As protein: CASPGEGADYGYTF.

The chain uses TRBV4-2 and TRBJ2-5, with TRBD2 matching 9 bases. The CDR3 extends over 15 amino acids. The trim removed 0 bases at V and 1 base at J, leaving 0 bases unmatched. From germline, CDR1 is LGHNA and CDR2 YNFKEQ. The CDR3 bases are TGTGCCAGCAGCCAAGAGCGGGGGGGCCAAGAGACCCAGTACTTC. Amino acids: CASSQERGGQETQYF.

This chain uses TRBV6-5 with TRBJ1-1; a possible D gene is TRBD1 (5 bases). Germline V gene data show CDR1 as MNHEY and CDR2 as SVGAGI. Deletions cut 2 bases from V and 0 bases from J, with 13 bases between. The CDR3 covers 16 residues. DNA for the CDR3: TGTGCCAGCAGTTACGATGGGGACCTCATGAACACTGAAGCTTTCTTT. Residues: CASSYDGDLMNTEAFF.

The CDR3 bases are TGTGCCAGCAGCTTAGGGGACTCTAGCAATCAGCCCCAGCATTTT. Its translation: CASSLGDSSNQPQHF. V gene TRBV7-8 combines with J gene TRBJ1-5, with D possibly TRBD1 on 5 matching bases. Looked up from germline, CDR1 is SGHVS and CDR2 is FQNEAQ. V was trimmed by 1 base and J by 0 bases, leaving 7 bases between them. The CDR3 totals 15 residues.

The chain combines TRBV6-5 with TRBJ1-2; D remains ambiguous. The CDR3 is made up of 14 amino acids. In germline, CDR1 is MNHEY, CDR2 SVGAGI. Trimming removed 7 bases from V and 4 bases from J, with 16 bases in between. Written as DNA, the CDR3 is TGTGCCAGCACCTCCGGGCGCTTCAGCTATGGCTACACCTTC. Translating it yields CASTSGRFSYGYTF.

The J gene is TRBJ1-5, the V gene TRBV19; D is uncertain. This CDR3 region has 12 residues. Looked up from germline, CDR1 is LNHDA and CDR2 is SQIVND (reference sequence). The V and J ends lost 3 bases and 6 bases respectively, with 6 bases between them. The CDR3 here is CASSMGSQPQHF. The CDR3 bases are TGTGCCAGTAGTATGGGGAGTCAGCCCCAGCATTTT. Variable domain in full (rest from reference TRBV19 and TRBJ1-5): DGGITQSPKYLFRKEGQNVTLSCEQNLNHDAMYWYRQDPGQGLRLIYYSQIVNDFQKGDIAEGYSVSREKKESFPLTVTSAQKNPTAFYLCASSMGSQPQHFGDGTRLSIL.

The count of this clone is one. The rearrangement links TRBV6-9 to TRBJ2-7; a weak D match, TRBD2 (5 bases). The CDR3 covers 10 residues. Looked up from germline, CDR1 is MNHGY and CDR2 is SVAAGI. V lost 10 bases and J 7 bases, leaving 11 bases between the germline ends. The CDR3 region has the DNA TGTGCCAAGACACTAGGGGAGCAGTACTTC. The encoded protein is CAKTLGEQYF.

The CDR3 nucleotides are TGTGCCAGCAGCCAAGCTCACAGCGGACAGCTAACCTACGAGCAGTACTTC. As protein: CASSQAHSGQLTYEQYF. This chain links TRBV3-1 (or the pseudogene TRBV3-2) with TRBJ2-7; D perhaps matches TRBD1 (6 bases). Per germline, CDR1 LGHDT and CDR2 YNNKEL (reference sequence). V was cut by 1 base and J by 2 bases, with 18 bases left in between. This CDR3 region has 17 residues.

The V gene is TRBV15, the J gene TRBJ2-7, with TRBD2 matching 9 bases. From germline, CDR1 is LNHNV and CDR2 YYDKDF (reference sequence). This CDR3 is built from 14 residues. V lost 3 bases, J lost 6 bases, and 6 bases stayed unmatched. CDR3 residues: CATSRRAGGPEQYF. The CDR3 coding sequence is TGTGCCACCAGCAGGAGAGCGGGAGGTCCCGAGCAGTACTTC.

CDR3 residues: CASSFRQGRPPYEQYF. In nucleotides, the CDR3 is TGTGCCAGCAGTTTCCGACAGGGGAGGCCCCCCTACGAGCAGTACTTC. V usage is TRBV27 and J usage is TRBJ2-7; 8 bases are a match to TRBD1. In germline, CDR1 is MNHEY, CDR2 SMNVEV (reference sequence). V trimming: 3 bases; J trimming: 2 bases; junction bases outside the gene matches: 9. The CDR3 is made up of 16 amino acids.